This T cell receptor (beta chain) was captured by sequencing in a study of cytotoxic CD8 clonotypes in ibrutinib-treated CLL. Background on the study: The taking of response samples occurred after a median roughly 11 months of treatment, with a range of 6 to 36.

Germline loops: CDR1 SQVTM, CDR2 ANQGSEA. V lost 7 bases, J lost 1 base, and 20 bases lay in between. The CDR3 covers 15 residues. Assay used: immunoSEQ multiplex PCR; TCRdb lists only in-frame clones, some missing. The sample consists of 330,000 or so clones, under 70% of them appearing once. Approximately 1.8 micrograms of genomic DNA came from cryopreserved PBMCs for TCR beta libraries. The sample was PBMCs, taken after 36 months of ibrutinib treatment. This sequence joins TRBV29-1 and TRBJ2-7; D perhaps matches TRBD2 (6 bases). The source is a human donor with chronic lymphocytic leukemia. The CDR3 DNA follows: TGCAGCGCCACGGTAAAATGGGGGGTGTCCTACGAGCAGTACTTC. Translated, it gives CSATVKWGVSYEQYF.